This T cell receptor (beta chain) was profiled in a study of shared clonotypes between healthy human individuals. Study background: The donor group consisted of two women and three men, aged 18 to 49. Findings and limits, study-wide: Generally, naive subsets came out with larger estimated richness than memory subsets.

Using immunoSEQ multiplex PCR, the repertoire was profiled, and TCRdb retains in-frame clones only, with some absent. The profile shows about 2.4 million clones, just over 90% of them singletons. All participating donors were Caucasian adults from Nashville, Tennessee. About this clone: Its antigen is not identified.

This sequence was found in a young man in good health. The source material was naive CD4+ T cells sorted from blood. The subset denotes: CD45RA+ positively selected.

CDR3 loop: CASSGASVGTDTQYF. Here the CDR3 DNA reads TGTGCCAGCAGTGGGGCTAGCGTGGGCACAGATACGCAGTATTTT. This chain uses TRBV6-1 with TRBJ2-3; maybe TRBD2 (6 bases). CDR1 and CDR2 (germline): MNHNS, SASEGT. V was trimmed by 4 bases and J by 1 base, leaving 12 bases between them. The CDR3 has 15 residues.